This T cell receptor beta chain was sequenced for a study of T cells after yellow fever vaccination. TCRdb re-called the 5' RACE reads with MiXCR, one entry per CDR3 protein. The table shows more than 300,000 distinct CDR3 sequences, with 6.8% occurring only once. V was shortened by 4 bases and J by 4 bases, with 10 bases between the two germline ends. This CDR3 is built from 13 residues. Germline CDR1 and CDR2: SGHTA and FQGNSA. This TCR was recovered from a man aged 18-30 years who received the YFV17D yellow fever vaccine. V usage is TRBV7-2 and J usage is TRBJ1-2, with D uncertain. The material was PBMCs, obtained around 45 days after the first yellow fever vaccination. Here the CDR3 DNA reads TGTGCCAGCAGCTCTGGGGATGGCTATGGCTACACCTTC. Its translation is CASSSGDGYGYTF.